These 14 T cell receptor beta chains were sequenced from one sample in a study of Graves' ophthalmopathy and Graves' hyperthyroidism. RNA transcripts provided the template for amplifying TCR beta CDR3 regions. In the first round, RT-PCR was carried out with HTBI primers, and a multiplex PCR formed the second round. From the multiplex PCR reads, TCRdb called clonotypes with MiXCR, one entry per CDR3 protein. The sample lists 170,000 or so distinct CDR3 sequences; roughly 37% were seen once. The sequenced material came from peripheral blood. The receptors originated from a woman aged 40 to 49 with Graves' ophthalmopathy.

This clonotype was counted many times. The V and J genes are TRBV15 and TRBJ1-5; TRBD1 matches 8 bases. The CDR3 covers 17 residues. Germline loops: CDR1 LNHNV, CDR2 YYDKDF (reference sequence). With V trimmed by 1 base and J by 5 bases, 10 bases remained unmatched. The CDR3, as DNA: TGTGCCACCAGCAGAGGAGGAGGGACAGGCGGACATCAGCCCCAGCATTTT. Amino acids: CATSRGGGTGGHQPQHF.

This clonotype was picked up many times. CDR3 amino acids: CASRGTGSIYEQYF. The CDR3 DNA is TGTGCCAGCCGGGGGACAGGGTCAATCTACGAGCAGTACTTC. V and J are TRBV18 and TRBJ2-7; the match to TRBD1 covers 9 bases. The V segment lost 8 bases and the J segment 3 bases; nucleotides outside the gene matches: 8. CDR1 is KGHSH and CDR2 is LQKENI in the germline V gene. This CDR3 contains 14 residues.

The CDR3 is CASSREGQSYGYTF. The DNA of the CDR3 is TGTGCCAGCAGCCGAGAAGGACAGAGCTATGGCTACACCTTC. This sequence joins TRBV4-2 and TRBJ1-2; maybe TRBD1 (6 bases). The V end was cut by 4 bases, the J end by 4 bases, with 13 bases between. The CDR3 length is 14 residues. CDR1 is LGHNA and CDR2 is YNFKEQ in the germline V gene.

The V gene is TRBV2, the J gene TRBJ1-2; 9 bases match TRBD1. Germline V lookup: CDR1 SNHLY, CDR2 FYNNEI. V lost 3 bases to trimming and J lost 7 bases; unmatched junction nucleotides: 3. The CDR3 contains 13 residues. Here the CDR3 reads CASSDKTGGGYTF. CDR3 sequence (DNA): TGTGCCAGCAGTGATAAGACAGGGGGTGGCTACACCTTC. Full variable domain (remainder filled in from reference TRBV2 and TRBJ1-2): EPEVTQTPSHQVTQMGQEVILRCVPISNHLYFYWYRQILGQKVEFLVSFYNNEISEKSEIFDDQFSVERPDGSNFTLKIRSTKLEDSAMYFCASSDKTGGGYTFGSGTRLTVV.

This clonotype was seen ten or more times. The chain uses TRBV20-1 and TRBJ2-7; 8 bases fit TRBD2. This CDR3 region has 14 residues. The germline V gene encodes CDR1 DFQATT and CDR2 SNEGSKA (reference sequence). The DNA of the CDR3 is TGCAGCCCGCGCGGGGGGCCGAGCTCCTACGAGCAGTACTTC. Its protein product is CSPRGGPSSYEQYF.

This clonotype was observed once. The V gene is TRBV6-2 or TRBV6-3, the J gene TRBJ2-7; D may correspond to TRBD1 or TRBD2 (6 bases each). The CDR3 is 12 residues long. Trimming left V 10 bases short and J 7 bases short, with 17 bases between. Germline-derived CDR1 and CDR2 are MNHEY and SVGEGT. The CDR3 nucleotides read TGTGCCACCCTAAGGGGGGTCGGAGAGCAGTACTTC. Translating it yields CATLRGVGEQYF.

This clonotype has ten or more counts. A read error may produce the germline difference seen at one junction end. The V gene is TRBV5-1, the J gene TRBJ2-7, with D maybe TRBD1 (5 bases). The V gene's germline CDR1 is SGHRS and CDR2 YFSETQ. The CDR3 is 14 residues long. For the CDR3, the DNA is TGCGCCAGCACCTTGGGTCCAGGGATGAACGAGCAGTACTTC. It is translated as CASTLGPGMNEQYF. The full variable domain, with the rest looked up from reference TRBV5-1 and TRBJ2-7, is KAGVTQTPRYLIKTRGQQVTLSCSPISGHRSVSWYQQTPGQGLQFLFEYFSETQRNKGNFPGRFSGRQFSNSRSEMNVSTLELGDSALYLCASTLGPGMNEQYFGPGTRLTVT.

The sample holds many counts of this clonotype. This chain connects TRBV18 to TRBJ2-2; D possibly matches TRBD1 or TRBD2 (5 bases each). The germline V and J ends were trimmed by 4 bases and 3 bases, with 12 bases remaining between them. CDR3 length equals 15 residues. The germline CDR1 and CDR2 sequences are KGHSH and LQKENI. The CDR3 DNA sequence: TGTGCCAGCTCACTGAAGGGGACCCACACCGGGGAGCTGTTTTTT. Translated, it gives CASSLKGTHTGELFF. The complete variable domain, with remaining parts taken from reference TRBV18 and TRBJ2-2, reads NAGVMQNPRHLVRRRGQEARLRCSPMKGHSHVYWYRQLPEEGLKFMVYLQKENIIDESGMPKERFSAEFPKEGPSILRIQQVVRGDSAAYFCASSLKGTHTGELFFGEGSRLTVL.

This clonotype has a count of ten or more. The V and J genes are TRBV6-1 and TRBJ2-7, with 8 bases matching TRBD1. Germline CDR1 and CDR2: MNHNS and SASEGT. The trim removed 6 bases at V and 2 bases at J, leaving 3 bases unmatched. This CDR3 contains 13 residues. CDR3 residues: CASRLGQAYEQYF. The CDR3, as DNA: TGTGCCAGCAGGTTGGGACAGGCCTACGAGCAGTACTTC.

This clonotype was counted at least ten times. This chain uses TRBV5-1 with TRBJ2-5; TRBD1 is a possible D gene (6 bases). The CDR3 contains 15 residues. The V end lost 2 bases, the J end lost 5 bases, and 16 bases lay between the germline ends. CDR1 is SGHRS, CDR2 YFSETQ, per germline. The CDR3, as DNA: TGCGCCAGCAGCTTAGGGGGTGGGCCAGCGGAGACCCAGTACTTC. It codes for CASSLGGGPAETQYF. The whole variable domain, filled in from reference TRBV5-1 and TRBJ2-5, reads KAGVTQTPRYLIKTRGQQVTLSCSPISGHRSVSWYQQTPGQGLQFLFEYFSETQRNKGNFPGRFSGRQFSNSRSEMNVSTLELGDSALYLCASSLGGGPAETQYFGPGTRLLVL.

This sequence joins TRBV24-1 and TRBJ1-2; TRBD1 matches at 7 bases. Germline V gene sequence: CDR1 KGHDR, CDR2 SFDVKD. With 9 bases clipped from V and 6 bases from J, the junction kept 9 bases outside the gene matches. The CDR3 length is 13 residues. Written as DNA, the CDR3 is TGTGCCACCTCCGGTGACAGGGAAGATGGCTACACCTTC. Residues: CATSGDREDGYTF.

This clonotype was counted ten times or more. The chain couples TRBV6-2 or TRBV6-3 to TRBJ2-5; 16 bases are a match to TRBD2. Germline CDR1 reads MNHEY; CDR2 reads SVGEGT. The length of the CDR3 is 19 residues. V lost 2 bases to trimming and J lost 4 bases; unmatched junction nucleotides: 10. Here the CDR3 reads CASSYPPGLAGGYVETQYF. The CDR3 coding sequence is TGTGCCAGCAGTTACCCCCCGGGACTAGCGGGAGGGTACGTAGAGACCCAGTACTTC.

This clonotype was observed many times. J is TRBJ1-5 and V is TRBV10-3; no clear D. The CDR3 extends over 14 amino acids. From germline, CDR1 is ENHRY and CDR2 SYGVKD. Trimming pared 0 bases from V and 4 bases from J, leaving 7 bases between. This CDR3 reads CAISESGGNQPQHF. The CDR3 DNA is TGTGCCATCAGTGAGTCGGGTGGGAATCAGCCCCAGCATTTT.

At least ten counts were recorded for this clonotype. V gene TRBV27 combines with J gene TRBJ2-5; D might be TRBD2 (7 bases). The CDR3 is made up of 15 amino acids. Trimming left V 2 bases short and J 5 bases short, with 15 bases between. Germline V gene lookup returns CDR1 MNHEY and CDR2 SMNVEV (reference sequence). The CDR3 loop is CASSLAGAGRETQYF. The CDR3 DNA is TGTGCCAGCAGTTTAGCGGGGGCGGGTCGGGAGACCCAGTACTTC.